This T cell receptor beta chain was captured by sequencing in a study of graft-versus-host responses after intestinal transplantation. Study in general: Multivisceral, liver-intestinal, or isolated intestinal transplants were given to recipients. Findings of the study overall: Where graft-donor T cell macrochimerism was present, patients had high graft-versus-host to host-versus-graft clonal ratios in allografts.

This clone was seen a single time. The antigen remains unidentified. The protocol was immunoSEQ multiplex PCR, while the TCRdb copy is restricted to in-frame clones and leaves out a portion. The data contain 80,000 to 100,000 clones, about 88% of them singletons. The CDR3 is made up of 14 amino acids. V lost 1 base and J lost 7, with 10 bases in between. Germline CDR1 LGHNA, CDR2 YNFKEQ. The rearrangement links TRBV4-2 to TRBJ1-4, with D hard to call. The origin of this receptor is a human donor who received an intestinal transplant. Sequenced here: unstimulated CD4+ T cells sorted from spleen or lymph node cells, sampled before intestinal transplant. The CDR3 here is CASSQARFGEKLFF. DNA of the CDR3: TGTGCCAGCAGCCAAGCTCGTTTCGGTGAAAAACTGTTTTTT.